These 27 T cell receptor beta chains originate from one sample sequenced in a study of shared clonotypes between healthy human individuals. Measured with immunoSEQ multiplex PCR; TCRdb has only the in-frame clones, and not every one. The repertoire has roughly 2.6 million clones, around 94% of them found once; the top ten carry more than 0.12%. Sample: naive CD4+ T cells sorted from blood. This sample's subset: CD45RA+ positively selected. Source of these receptors: a man between 18 and 29 years old in good health.

The V and J genes are TRBV28 and TRBJ2-2, with TRBD1 identical over 11 bases. The V and J ends lost 3 bases and 7 bases, in that order; junction bases with no gene match: 7. CDR1 is MDHEN, CDR2 SYDVKM, per germline. The CDR3 extends over 16 amino acids. The DNA of the CDR3 is TGTGCCAGCAGTTTTGGGGACAGGGGGGCCTTCGGGGAGCTGTTTTTT. Amino acids: CASSFGDRGAFGELFF. The full variable domain, completed using reference TRBV28 and TRBJ2-2, is DVKVTQSSRYLVKRTGEKVFLECVQDMDHENMFWYRQDPGLGLRLIYFSYDVKMKEKGDIPEGYSVSREKKERFSLILESASTNQTSMYLCASSFGDRGAFGELFFGEGSRLTVL.

The gene calls are TRBV4-3 and TRBJ2-2; 8 bases are a match to TRBD1. With V trimmed by 4 bases and J by 6 bases, 7 bases remained unmatched. This CDR3 has 15 residues. Germline V gene lookup returns CDR1 LGHNA and CDR2 YSLEER. This CDR3 reads CASSPADRDAGELFF. The CDR3 region has the DNA TGCGCCAGCAGCCCCGCGGACAGGGACGCCGGGGAGCTGTTTTTT.

Worth noting for this clone: This sample also contains other DNA sequences that code for the same CDR3. The chain links TRBV20-1 to TRBJ1-1, with D perhaps TRBD1 (5 bases). V was clipped by 3 bases and J by 3 bases, with 5 bases between them. CDR1 is DFQATT, CDR2 SNEGSKA, per germline (reference sequence). CDR3 length: 11 amino acids. CDR3 nucleotides: TGCAGTGCTAGGACAGACACTGAAGCTTTCTTT. This gives the protein CSARTDTEAFF.

The V and J genes are TRBV7-2 and TRBJ2-5, with 8 nucleotides matching TRBD2. The length of the CDR3 is 16 residues. Looked up from germline, CDR1 is SGHTA and CDR2 is FQGNSA. The J segment lost 4 bases and the V segment lost 1 base, leaving 8 bases of the junction unmatched. The CDR3: CASSLERGGVSETQYF. The CDR3 bases are TGTGCCAGCAGCTTAGAACGGGGGGGCGTTTCAGAGACCCAGTACTTC.

The V call is TRBV2, the J call TRBJ1-1, with TRBD1 matching over 7 bases. This CDR3 region has 14 residues. The J segment lost 5 bases and the V segment lost 7 bases, leaving 10 bases of the junction unmatched. Per the germline V gene, CDR1 is SNHLY and CDR2 is FYNNEI. The chain's CDR3 is CASITTGAGTEAFF. The CDR3 nucleotides are TGTGCCAGCATCACAACAGGGGCTGGGACTGAAGCTTTCTTT.

This chain connects TRBV5-1 to TRBJ2-7, with D perhaps matching TRBD2 (5 bases). The V end was cut by 0 bases, the J end by 3 bases, with 13 bases between. Germline lookup yields CDR1 SGHRS and CDR2 YFSETQ. The CDR3 has 15 residues. The CDR3 nucleotides read TGCGCCAGCAGCTTGGCCCCTAGCACCTTCTACGAGCAGTACTTC. Translated, it gives CASSLAPSTFYEQYF.

This chain connects TRBV11-3 to TRBJ2-1, with D uncertain. CDR3 length: 12 residues. Germline V gene sequence: CDR1 SGHNT, CDR2 YENEEA. V was clipped by 0 bases and J by 7 bases, with 4 bases between them. The CDR3 loop reads CASSLDTNEQFF. CDR3 sequence (DNA): TGTGCCAGCAGCTTAGACACTAATGAGCAGTTCTTC.

V usage is TRBV9 and J usage is TRBJ2-3, with D perhaps TRBD1 or TRBD2 (7 bases each). V lost 6 bases to trimming and J lost 5 bases, with 19 bases between them. Looked up from germline, CDR1 is SGDLS and CDR2 is YYNGEE. The CDR3 sequence is 15 residues long. For the CDR3, the DNA is TGTGCCAGCACCCCGCAGGGGGGGGTAGAAGATACGCAGTATTTT. Protein product: CASTPQGGVEDTQYF. Drawing the rest from reference TRBV9 and TRBJ2-3, the complete variable domain is DSGVTQTPKHLITATGQRVTLRCSPRSGDLSVYWYQQSLDQGLQFLIQYYNGEERAKGNILERFSAQQFPDLHSELNLSSLELGDSALYFCASTPQGGVEDTQYFGPGTRLTVL.

V and J are TRBV18 and TRBJ1-2; D uncertain. Germline V gene sequence: CDR1 KGHSH, CDR2 LQKENI. The CDR3 is made up of 14 amino acids. Trimming shortened V by 3 bases and J by 4 bases, and 12 bases separated the two germline ends. The CDR3 sequence is CASSPADTTYGYTF. The CDR3 nucleotides are TGTGCCAGCTCACCCGCCGACACCACCTATGGCTACACCTTC.

The count of this clone is one. V is TRBV7-2 and J is TRBJ1-1, with unresolved D. This CDR3 is built from 15 residues. Germline V CDR1 and CDR2: SGHTA, FQGNSA. Trimming took off 2 bases at V and 5 bases at J, with 15 bases between the two ends. The DNA for the CDR3 is TGTGCCAGCAGCTTACAGCGGCCCCCGGGGACTGAAGCTTTCTTT. Translation gives CASSLQRPPGTEAFF.

As DNA, the CDR3 is TGTGCCAGCAGCTTAACATTGTATGGCAGGGGGACAGATACGCAGTATTTT. It yields the protein CASSLTLYGRGTDTQYF. This rearrangement joins TRBV7-3 to TRBJ2-3, with TRBD1 matching 7 bases. The length of the CDR3 is 17 residues. From germline, CDR1 is SGHTA and CDR2 FQGTGA. With 0 bases clipped from V and 3 bases from J, the junction kept 9 bases outside the gene matches.

The chain carries TRBV9 and TRBJ1-1; D unresolved. The CDR3 runs 13 residues. V dropped 0 bases and J dropped 4 bases, with 7 bases sitting between them. In germline, CDR1 is SGDLS, CDR2 YYNGEE. The CDR3 DNA reads TGTGCCAGCAGCGTAGCTGCGGGCACTGAAGCTTTCTTT. It translates to CASSVAAGTEAFF.

The chain uses TRBV11-2 and TRBJ1-2; TRBD1 aligns across 9 bases. From germline, CDR1 is SGHAT and CDR2 FQNNGV. The CDR3 sequence is 16 residues long. After removal of 0 bases from V and 5 bases from J, the junction contained 7 bases not matched to a gene. The CDR3 reads CASSLDWGQGGYGYTF. CDR3 nucleotide sequence: TGTGCCAGCAGCTTAGATTGGGGACAGGGCGGGTATGGCTACACCTTC.

This chain connects TRBV10-3 to TRBJ2-3; unclear D gene. The V end lost 8 bases, the J end lost 5 bases, and 11 bases lay between the germline ends. The CDR3 is 12 amino acids. CDR1 is ENHRY and CDR2 is SYGVKD in the germline V gene. CDR3 bases: TGTGCCATCGGACGGCCCCTAGATACGCAGTATTTT. This gives the protein CAIGRPLDTQYF.

Turning to this clone: Other DNA sequences in this sample translate to the same CDR3. The chain recombines TRBV5-1 with TRBJ1-1; maybe TRBD1 (6 bases). This CDR3 region has 14 residues. Deletions cut 4 bases from V and 0 bases from J, with 10 bases between. The germline gives CDR1 SGHRS, CDR2 YFSETQ. The CDR3 loop reads CASSSTGLNTEAFF. As DNA, the CDR3 is TGCGCCAGCAGCAGCACAGGGCTGAACACTGAAGCTTTCTTT.

There are a few counts of this clone. This rearrangement joins TRBV30 to TRBJ1-5; 7 bases are a match to TRBD1. CDR1 is GTSNPN and CDR2 is SVGIG in the germline V gene (reference sequence). V shed 1 base and J 7 bases; nucleotides not matched to a gene: 4. The CDR3 totals 13 residues. CDR3 sequence (DNA): TGTGCCTGGAGTGAGGGGGCAGGGCAGCCCCAGCATTTT. Translating gives CAWSEGAGQPQHF.

The chain links TRBV18 to TRBJ2-7; D perhaps matches TRBD2 (6 bases). The CDR3 covers 14 residues. Germline V lookup: CDR1 KGHSH, CDR2 LQKENI. The V and J ends lost 3 bases and 6 bases respectively, with 15 bases between them. CDR3 nucleotides: TGTGCCAGCTCACCCCCCGGACTACCATTCGAGCAGTACTTC. This translates into CASSPPGLPFEQYF.

The V gene is TRBV11-2, the J gene TRBJ2-7; TRBD2 aligns across 7 bases. V gave up 0 bases and J gave up 2 bases; unmatched junction bases: 1. CDR1 and CDR2 (germline): SGHAT, FQNNGV. This CDR3 comprises 14 residues. CDR3 bases: TGTGCCAGCAGCTTAGAGGGGGGGGCCTACGAGCAGTACTTC. Its protein is CASSLEGGAYEQYF.

The chain recombines TRBV6-4 with TRBJ1-1; the D is unclear. V was pared by 5 bases and J by 6 bases, with 13 bases between. The CDR3 covers 13 residues. Per the germline V gene, CDR1 is MRHNA and CDR2 is SNTAGT. In DNA, the CDR3 is TGTGCCAGCAGTCCGACTGAAGGAGCTGAAGCTTTCTTT. Translating it yields CASSPTEGAEAFF.

Concerning this clone: This sample also contains other DNA sequences that code for the same CDR3. J is TRBJ2-7 and V is TRBV11-2; TRBD1 matches at 10 bases. In germline, CDR1 is SGHAT, CDR2 FQNNGV. The CDR3 runs to 15 residues. V lost 2 bases and J lost 2; bases outside the gene matches: 3. The CDR3 nucleotides read TGTGCCAGCAGCTTACTTGGGACAGGGGCCTACGAGCAGTACTTC. It specifies CASSLLGTGAYEQYF.

V is TRBV27 and J is TRBJ1-2; 8 bases align to TRBD1. V lost 0 bases to trimming and J lost 7 bases; unmatched junction nucleotides: 13. Germline V gives CDR1 MNHEY, CDR2 SMNVEV (reference sequence). The CDR3 is 17 amino acids. CDR3 loop: CASSLSQTQGALTGYTF. The CDR3, as DNA: TGTGCCAGCAGTTTATCGCAAACCCAGGGGGCCTTGACTGGCTACACCTTC.

Points on this clone: Other DNA sequences in this specimen translate into the identical CDR3. The genes are TRBV2 and TRBJ1-1, with 9 bases lining up with TRBD1. Per the germline V gene, CDR1 is SNHLY and CDR2 is FYNNEI. V shed 6 bases, J shed 0 bases, and the junction held 2 bases outside the gene matches. CDR3 length: 14 amino acids. The CDR3 reads CASRGQGLNTEAFF. The CDR3 bases are TGTGCCAGCAGGGGACAGGGTTTGAACACTGAAGCTTTCTTT.

This clone was recorded a few times. DNA for the CDR3: TGTGCCAGCAGCTGGAACGGGGATTCACCCCTCCACTTT. As protein: CASSWNGDSPLHF. This chain joins TRBV6-5 and TRBJ1-6, with no clear D. Per germline, CDR1 MNHEY and CDR2 SVGAGI. V lost 6 bases to trimming and J lost 8 bases, with 11 bases between them. The CDR3 is made up of 13 amino acids.

Only one count was recorded for this clone. The V call is TRBV7-8, the J call TRBJ1-2; D may be TRBD1 (5 bases). CDR1 and CDR2 from the germline V gene are SGHVS and FQNEAQ. The V end lost 5 bases, the J end lost 1 base, and 20 bases lay between the germline ends. The CDR3 has 17 amino acids. CDR3 loop: CASSTRGYTSFNYGYTF. The CDR3 nucleotides read TGTGCCAGCAGCACTCGGGGGTATACGTCTTTTAACTATGGCTACACCTTC.

The chain combines TRBV5-1 with TRBJ2-4; 7 nucleotides align to TRBD1. V shed 0 bases and J 3 bases; nucleotides not matched to a gene: 3. The CDR3 is 15 residues long. The V gene's germline CDR1 is SGHRS and CDR2 YFSETQ. As DNA, the CDR3 is TGCGCCAGCAGCTTGGCCGGGGACAGCAAAAACATTCAGTACTTC. It yields the protein CASSLAGDSKNIQYF.

The chain combines TRBV10-2 with TRBJ2-1, with D uncertain. CDR1 is WSHSY, CDR2 SAAADI, per germline. This CDR3 is built from 12 residues. V was pared by 6 bases and J by 7 bases, with 10 bases between. CDR3 DNA sequence: TGCGCCAGCAGCTCCACACGAAATGAGCAGTTCTTC. It specifies CASSSTRNEQFF.

This clone was counted a single time. V and J are TRBV2 and TRBJ1-1; D not resolved. There are 15 residues in the CDR3. Germline V gene data show CDR1 as SNHLY and CDR2 as FYNNEI. V gave up 6 bases and J gave up 3 bases, with 17 bases separating them. CDR3 protein: CASSESGVGYTEAFF. CDR3 nucleotide sequence: TGTGCCAGCAGCGAAAGCGGGGTGGGGTACACTGAAGCTTTCTTT.